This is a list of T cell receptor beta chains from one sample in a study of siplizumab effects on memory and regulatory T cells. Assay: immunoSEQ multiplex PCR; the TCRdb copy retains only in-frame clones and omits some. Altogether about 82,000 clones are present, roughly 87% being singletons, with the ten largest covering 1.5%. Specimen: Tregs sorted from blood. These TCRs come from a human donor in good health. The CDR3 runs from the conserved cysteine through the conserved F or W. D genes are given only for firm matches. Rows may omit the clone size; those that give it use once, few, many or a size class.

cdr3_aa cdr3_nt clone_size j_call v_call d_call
CASSEETWENWEEKLFF TGTGCCAGCAGTGAAGAGACGTGGGAAAATTGGGAAGAAAAACTGTTTTTT - TRBJ1-4 TRBV6-1 -
CASSVESGGFTGELFF TGTGCCAGCAGCGTAGAAAGCGGGGGGTTCACCGGGGAGCTGTTTTTT - TRBJ2-2 TRBV9 TRBD2
CASSLTSGGDTQYF TGTGCCAGCAGCTTAACTAGCGGGGGAGATACGCAGTATTTT - TRBJ2-3 TRBV5-6 TRBD2
CASSGAGGGTDTQYF TGTGCCAGCAGTGGCGCAGGGGGCGGCACAGATACGCAGTATTTT - TRBJ2-3 TRBV2 TRBD1
CASSPGGVSYEQYF TGTGCCAGCTCACCAGGGGGAGTCTCCTACGAGCAGTACTTC - TRBJ2-7 TRBV18 -
CASSLVLAGGQETQYF TGTGCCAGCAGCTTGGTACTCGCGGGGGGGCAAGAGACCCAGTACTTC - TRBJ2-5 TRBV5-4 TRBD2
CASSYGAGGHGDTQYF TGTGCCAGCAGTTACGGGGCGGGGGGGCACGGAGATACGCAGTATTTT once TRBJ2-3 TRBV6-5 TRBD2
CASSLIRSGEQFF TGTGCCAGCAGCTTAATCAGGTCGGGGGAGCAGTTCTTC - TRBJ2-1 TRBV7-3 -
CASNLGGEVQYF TGCGCCAGCAACTTGGGGGGAGAGGTCCAGTACTTC - TRBJ2-5 TRBV5-1 -
CASRDRDRVRNEQFF TGCGCCAGCAGGGACCGGGACAGGGTTAGGAATGAGCAGTTCTTC - TRBJ2-1 TRBV10-1 TRBD1
CASSLEGNSNQPQHF TGCGCCAGCAGCTTGGAGGGCAATAGCAATCAGCCCCAGCATTTT once TRBJ1-5 TRBV5-1 -
CASGRTGKTYNEQFF TGTGCTAGTGGCCGGACAGGCAAAACCTACAATGAGCAGTTCTTC few TRBJ2-1 TRBV12-5 TRBD1
CASQGHSSGNTIYF TGTGCCAGTCAGGGACATTCCTCTGGAAACACCATATATTTT - TRBJ1-3 TRBV19 -
CASSQDNTLRDTQYF TGCGCCAGCAGCCAAGATAATACCCTCCGGGATACGCAGTATTTT - TRBJ2-3 TRBV4-1 -
CASSASTSTDTQYF TGCGCCAGCAGCGCGAGCACAAGCACAGATACGCAGTATTTT - TRBJ2-3 TRBV5-1 -
CASSQGDTYEQYF TGTGCCAGCAGCCAAGGTGACACCTACGAGCAGTACTTC - TRBJ2-7 TRBV14 -
CARGGEDNEKLFF TGTGCCAGAGGGGGGGAGGATAATGAAAAACTGTTTTTT - TRBJ1-4 TRBV2 -
CASSRGHEQYF TGTGCCAGCAGTCGTGGGCACGAGCAGTACTTC - TRBJ2-7 TRBV28 -
CASSIGFGDTQYF TGTGCCAGTAGTATAGGCTTCGGAGATACGCAGTATTTT - TRBJ2-3 TRBV19 -
CASSQDVWRGRQEKLFF TGCGCCAGCAGCCAAGATGTGTGGAGGGGGCGTCAGGAAAAACTGTTTTTT - TRBJ1-4 TRBV4-3 TRBD1
CASRDRPYNEQFF TGTGCCAGCCGGGACAGGCCCTACAATGAGCAGTTCTTC - TRBJ2-1 TRBV2 TRBD1